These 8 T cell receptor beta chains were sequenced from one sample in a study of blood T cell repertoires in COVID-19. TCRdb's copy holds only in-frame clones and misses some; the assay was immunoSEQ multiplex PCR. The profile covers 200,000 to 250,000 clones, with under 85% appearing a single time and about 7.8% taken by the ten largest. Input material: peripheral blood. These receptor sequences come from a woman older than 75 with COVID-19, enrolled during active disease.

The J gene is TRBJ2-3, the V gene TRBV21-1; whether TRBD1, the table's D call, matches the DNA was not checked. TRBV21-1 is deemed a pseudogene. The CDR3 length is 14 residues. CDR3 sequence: CASVRDRGTDTQYF. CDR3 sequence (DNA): TGTGCCAGCGTCCGGGACAGGGGCACAGATACGCAGTATTTT.

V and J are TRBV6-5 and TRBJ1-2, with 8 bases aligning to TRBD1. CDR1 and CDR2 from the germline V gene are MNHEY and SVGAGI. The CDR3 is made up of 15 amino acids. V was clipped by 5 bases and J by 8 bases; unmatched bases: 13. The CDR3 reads CASSLIMDRASGYTF. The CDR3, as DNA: TGTGCCAGCAGTCTAATAATGGACAGGGCTAGCGGCTACACCTTC.

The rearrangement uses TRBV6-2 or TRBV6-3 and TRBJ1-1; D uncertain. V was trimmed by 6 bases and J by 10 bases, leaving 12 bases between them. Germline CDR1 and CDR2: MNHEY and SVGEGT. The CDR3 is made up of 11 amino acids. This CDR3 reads CASSRDRGAFF. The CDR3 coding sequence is TGTGCCAGCAGCCGTGACCGAGGAGCTTTCTTT.

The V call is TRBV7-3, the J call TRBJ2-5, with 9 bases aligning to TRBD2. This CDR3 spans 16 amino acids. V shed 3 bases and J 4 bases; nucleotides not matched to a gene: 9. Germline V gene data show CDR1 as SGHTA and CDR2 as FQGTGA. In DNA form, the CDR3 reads TGTGCCAGCAGCTTTGGCGGGCGGGGGGGCTTAGAGACCCAGTACTTC. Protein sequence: CASSFGGRGGLETQYF.

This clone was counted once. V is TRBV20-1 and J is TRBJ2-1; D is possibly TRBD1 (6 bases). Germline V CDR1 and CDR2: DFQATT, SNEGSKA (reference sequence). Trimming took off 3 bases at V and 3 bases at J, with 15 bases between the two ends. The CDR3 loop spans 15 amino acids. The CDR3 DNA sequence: TGCAGTGCTAGTCTTGGGACACAGAACTACAATGAGCAGTTCTTC. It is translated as CSASLGTQNYNEQFF.

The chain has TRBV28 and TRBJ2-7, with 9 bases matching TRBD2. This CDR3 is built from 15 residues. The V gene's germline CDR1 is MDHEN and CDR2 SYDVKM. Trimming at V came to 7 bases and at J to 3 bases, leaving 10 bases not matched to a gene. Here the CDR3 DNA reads TGTGCCAGCAAACCCCCGACTAGCGGAAACTACGAGCAGTACTTC. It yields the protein CASKPPTSGNYEQYF.

The CDR3 nucleotides read TGCAGTGCTAGTTCCCCGGAGGCAGCCTCTGGAAACACCATATATTTT. Translation gives CSASSPEAASGNTIYF. The chain links TRBV20-1 to TRBJ1-3; D not certain. Germline V gene data show CDR1 as DFQATT and CDR2 as SNEGSKA (reference sequence). The CDR3 is made up of 16 amino acids. The V gene lost 3 bases and the J gene lost 0 bases, with 15 bases spanning the gap.

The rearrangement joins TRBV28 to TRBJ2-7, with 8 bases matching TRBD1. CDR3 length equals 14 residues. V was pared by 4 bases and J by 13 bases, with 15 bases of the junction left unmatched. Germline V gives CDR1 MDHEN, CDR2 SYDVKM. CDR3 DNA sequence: TGTGCCAGCAGTTACGGACAGGGTGGCTCTCGCCGCTACTTC. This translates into CASSYGQGGSRRYF.